Listed below are T cell receptor beta chains from one sample, sequenced in a study of human T cells and chemical hapten exposure. Using its own MiXCR run on the RACE reads, TCRdb lists one record per CDR3 protein. The sample has fewer than 100,000 distinct CDR3 sequences, roughly 12% seen once. The material was whole blood, obtained in connection with sensitization to the hapten diphenylcyclopropenone (DPC). The receptors originated from a woman aged 60-70 years with alopecia areata. Some clones in this sample may be carry-over from other donors' samples. Each CDR3 is given with its conserved first and last residue. Each record gives: J gene, D gene, V gene, clone size, CDR3 DNA, CDR3 protein. The D gene is left open where the match is weak. Not all rows give a size; the values are once, few, many and, for expanded clones, a class.

j_call: TRBJ1-2; d_call: TRBD1; v_call: TRBV5-1; clone_size: many; cdr3_nt: TGCGCCAGCAGCTTGAATCCTACAGGGGACTATGGCTACACCTTC; cdr3_aa: CASSLNPTGDYGYTF
j_call: TRBJ2-3; d_call: -; v_call: TRBV2; clone_size: many; cdr3_nt: TGTGCCAGCAGGGAGAGCGGTTCGGATACGCAGTATTTT; cdr3_aa: CASRESGSDTQYF
j_call: TRBJ1-5; d_call: TRBD1; v_call: TRBV6-6; clone_size: many; cdr3_nt: TGTGCCAGCGTCGCAGGGGGATCGGCCCAGCATTTT; cdr3_aa: CASVAGGSAQHF
j_call: TRBJ2-7; d_call: -; v_call: TRBV9; clone_size: -; cdr3_nt: TGTGCCAGCAGCGTCCAGACAGATTCTCACTACGAGCAGTACTTC; cdr3_aa: CASSVQTDSHYEQYF
j_call: TRBJ1-4; d_call: -; v_call: TRBV3-1; clone_size: -; cdr3_nt: TGTGCCAGCAGCCAAAGGGCCAGGACTAAACTGTTTTTT; cdr3_aa: CASSQRARTKLFF
j_call: TRBJ1-4; d_call: -; v_call: TRBV12-5; clone_size: once; cdr3_nt: TGTGCTAGTGCCACCATCGGGACCCATGAAAAACTGTTTTTT; cdr3_aa: CASATIGTHEKLFF
j_call: TRBJ1-2; d_call: -; v_call: TRBV5-1; clone_size: -; cdr3_nt: TGCGCCAGCAGCTTGGTGCCAGATACTAACTATGGCTACACCTTC; cdr3_aa: CASSLVPDTNYGYTF
j_call: TRBJ1-2; d_call: TRBD1; v_call: TRBV6-1; clone_size: many; cdr3_nt: TGTGCCAGCAGGGCTGGACAGGGACTCACCTACACCTTC; cdr3_aa: CASRAGQGLTYTF
j_call: TRBJ1-4; d_call: -; v_call: TRBV10-2; clone_size: few; cdr3_nt: TGCGCCAGCAGTGTGGCGGATGAAAAACTGTTTTTT; cdr3_aa: CASSVADEKLFF
j_call: TRBJ1-5; d_call: TRBD1; v_call: TRBV6-2/TRBV6-3; clone_size: few; cdr3_nt: TGTGCCAGCGGCCGGACAGGGGTAGGTCAGCCCCAGCATTTT; cdr3_aa: CASGRTGVGQPQHF
j_call: TRBJ1-3; d_call: -; v_call: TRBV29-1; clone_size: few; cdr3_nt: TGCAGCGTGCGGAGCGGAAACACCATATATTTT; cdr3_aa: CSVRSGNTIYF
j_call: TRBJ2-5; d_call: TRBD2; v_call: TRBV7-2; clone_size: many; cdr3_nt: TGTGCCAGCAGCTTAGCGACTAGCGGACAAGAGACCCAGTACTTC; cdr3_aa: CASSLATSGQETQYF
j_call: TRBJ1-1; d_call: -; v_call: TRBV20-1; clone_size: many; cdr3_nt: TGCAGTGCTAGAGATCTAAGGACCTACACTGAAGCTTTCTTT; cdr3_aa: CSARDLRTYTEAFF
j_call: TRBJ1-2; d_call: TRBD1; v_call: TRBV9; clone_size: many; cdr3_nt: TGTGCCAGCAGCCCCCACCACTCTCAGGGGGCGTTTGGCTACACCTTC; cdr3_aa: CASSPHHSQGAFGYTF
j_call: TRBJ1-1; d_call: -; v_call: TRBV20-1; clone_size: many; cdr3_nt: TGCAGTGCTCCCTCACTAAGAGGGTACACTGAAGCTTTCTTT; cdr3_aa: CSAPSLRGYTEAFF
j_call: TRBJ1-1; d_call: -; v_call: TRBV9; clone_size: few; cdr3_nt: TGTGCCAGCAGCGTAGCTGGACCTACTGGCACTGAAGCTTTCTTT; cdr3_aa: CASSVAGPTGTEAFF
j_call: TRBJ2-1; d_call: -; v_call: TRBV18; clone_size: -; cdr3_nt: TGTGCCAGCTCCCGCCCCGGGGATTCCTACAATGAGCAGTTCTTC; cdr3_aa: CASSRPGDSYNEQFF
j_call: TRBJ2-2; d_call: -; v_call: TRBV5-1; clone_size: -; cdr3_nt: TGCGCCAGCAGCTTTAGAGGGAACACCGGGGAGCTGTTTTTT; cdr3_aa: CASSFRGNTGELFF
j_call: TRBJ2-3; d_call: -; v_call: TRBV7-8; clone_size: -; cdr3_nt: TGTGCCACGGGATCTATCACAGATACGCAGTATTTT; cdr3_aa: CATGSITDTQYF
j_call: TRBJ1-5; d_call: TRBD1; v_call: TRBV20-1; clone_size: -; cdr3_nt: TGCAGTGCTAGAGAGGTAGGGGGCTATCTCAATCAGCCCCAGCATTTT; cdr3_aa: CSAREVGGYLNQPQHF
j_call: TRBJ2-5; d_call: -; v_call: TRBV19; clone_size: many; cdr3_nt: TGTGCCAGTAGTACGTATGGCGAGACCCAGTACTTC; cdr3_aa: CASSTYGETQYF
j_call: TRBJ2-2; d_call: -; v_call: TRBV3-1; clone_size: few; cdr3_nt: TGTGCCAGCAGCCAATTCTTGGAGGTTTCGCACACCGGGGAGCTGTTTTTT; cdr3_aa: CASSQFLEVSHTGELFF
j_call: TRBJ2-5; d_call: TRBD2; v_call: TRBV9; clone_size: -; cdr3_nt: TGTGCCAGCAGCGCCAGACAGGGACTAGCGGGGGAGACCCAGTACTTC; cdr3_aa: CASSARQGLAGETQYF
j_call: TRBJ2-1; d_call: -; v_call: TRBV12-3/TRBV12-4; clone_size: -; cdr3_nt: TGTGCCAGCAGCCCAGGCGGGACCCAATGGGAGCAGTTCTTC; cdr3_aa: CASSPGGTQWEQFF
j_call: TRBJ2-1; d_call: TRBD2; v_call: TRBV5-1; clone_size: many; cdr3_nt: TGCGCCAGCAGCTTGGGTAGCGGGGGCCTCTCCTACAATGAGCAGTTCTTC; cdr3_aa: CASSLGSGGLSYNEQFF
j_call: TRBJ1-1; d_call: -; v_call: TRBV20-1; clone_size: -; cdr3_nt: TGCAGTGCCCAGGGAGAACAGAGGTCTGAAGCTTTCTTT; cdr3_aa: CSAQGEQRSEAFF
j_call: TRBJ1-1; d_call: TRBD1; v_call: TRBV5-1; clone_size: few; cdr3_nt: TGCGCCAGCAGCTTGGCAGGGGGAGGGAACACTGAAGCTTTCTTT; cdr3_aa: CASSLAGGGNTEAFF
j_call: TRBJ2-2; d_call: TRBD1; v_call: TRBV5-1; clone_size: -; cdr3_nt: TGCGCCAGCAGCTTGATGGGACAGGGGAACACCGGGGAGCTGTTTTTT; cdr3_aa: CASSLMGQGNTGELFF
j_call: TRBJ1-6; d_call: -; v_call: TRBV6-5; clone_size: few; cdr3_nt: TGTGCCAGCAGTTACCGCGACGACGGGACCCACCACTTT; cdr3_aa: CASSYRDDGTHHF
j_call: TRBJ1-2; d_call: -; v_call: TRBV9; clone_size: few; cdr3_nt: TGTGCCAGCACCATGGGGGACACTTATGGCTACACCTTC; cdr3_aa: CASTMGDTYGYTF
j_call: TRBJ2-4; d_call: TRBD1; v_call: TRBV18; clone_size: many; cdr3_nt: TGTGCCAGCTCCCCCGCGGGACAGGGGTCAAACATTCAGTACTTC; cdr3_aa: CASSPAGQGSNIQYF
j_call: TRBJ2-7; d_call: TRBD1; v_call: TRBV5-1; clone_size: -; cdr3_nt: TGCGCCAGCAGCTTGGCCGGGACAGGGACGGGAGAGCAGTACTTC; cdr3_aa: CASSLAGTGTGEQYF
j_call: TRBJ1-5; d_call: -; v_call: TRBV6-1; clone_size: many; cdr3_nt: TGTGCCAGCACCAAAGGGTCTCTGGACCGTTTAGATCAGCCCCAGCATTTT; cdr3_aa: CASTKGSLDRLDQPQHF
j_call: TRBJ2-5; d_call: TRBD2; v_call: TRBV3-1; clone_size: many; cdr3_nt: TGTGCCAGCAGCCAGGCAAGCTTAGCGGGGGGGCTGCAAGAGACCCAGTACTTC; cdr3_aa: CASSQASLAGGLQETQYF
j_call: TRBJ2-3; d_call: -; v_call: TRBV10-3; clone_size: -; cdr3_nt: TGTGCCATTGGGGACGGTAGCACAGATACGCAGTATTTT; cdr3_aa: CAIGDGSTDTQYF
j_call: TRBJ2-5; d_call: TRBD2; v_call: TRBV11-2; clone_size: -; cdr3_nt: TGTGCCAGCAGCTTAGAGACTAGCGGGGGGGCCGAGACCCAGTACTTC; cdr3_aa: CASSLETSGGAETQYF
j_call: TRBJ2-2; d_call: -; v_call: TRBV28; clone_size: -; cdr3_nt: TGTGCCAGCAGTCATGAAACCACCGGGGAGCCGTTTTTT; cdr3_aa: CASSHETTGEPFF
j_call: TRBJ2-7; d_call: TRBD2; v_call: TRBV3-1; clone_size: once; cdr3_nt: TGTGCCAGCAGCCAAGGGAGCGGGGGGGCCTACGAGCAGTACTTC; cdr3_aa: CASSQGSGGAYEQYF